This T cell receptor beta chain was retrieved from a study of identical twins. This clonotype occurred many times. TCRdb reprocessed the 5' RACE reads with MiXCR, giving one entry per CDR3 protein. The profile shows about 160,000 distinct CDR3 sequences, 3.5% of them singletons. V shed 6 bases and J 5 bases; nucleotides not matched to a gene: 12. The CDR3 runs 15 residues. The sample was memory T cells sorted from blood. The rearrangement uses TRBV12-3 or TRBV12-4 and TRBJ2-7, with 8 positions matching TRBD1. The sequence derives from a man aged 18-30 years in good health. The CDR3 bases are TGTGCCAGCAGGAAGGACAGGGTTGAACAAAACGAGCAGTACGTC. It specifies CASRKDRVEQNEQYV.